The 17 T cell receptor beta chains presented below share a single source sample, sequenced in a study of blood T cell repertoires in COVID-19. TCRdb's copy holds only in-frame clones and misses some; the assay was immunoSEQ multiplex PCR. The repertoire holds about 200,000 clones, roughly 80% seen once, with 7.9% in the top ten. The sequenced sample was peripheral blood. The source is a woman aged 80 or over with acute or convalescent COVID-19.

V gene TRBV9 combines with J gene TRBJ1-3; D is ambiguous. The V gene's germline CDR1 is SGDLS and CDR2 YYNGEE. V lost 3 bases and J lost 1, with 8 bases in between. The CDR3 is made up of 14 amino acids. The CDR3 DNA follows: TGTGCCAGCAGCGGACAAGCTTCTGGAAACACCATATATTTT. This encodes CASSGQASGNTIYF.

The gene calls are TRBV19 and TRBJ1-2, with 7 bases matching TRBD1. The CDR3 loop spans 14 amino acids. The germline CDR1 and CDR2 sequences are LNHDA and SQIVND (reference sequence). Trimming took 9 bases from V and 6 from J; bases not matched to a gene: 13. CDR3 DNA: TGTGCCAGCGGACCGGGACAGCTATCTCATGGCTACACCTTC. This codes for CASGPGQLSHGYTF.

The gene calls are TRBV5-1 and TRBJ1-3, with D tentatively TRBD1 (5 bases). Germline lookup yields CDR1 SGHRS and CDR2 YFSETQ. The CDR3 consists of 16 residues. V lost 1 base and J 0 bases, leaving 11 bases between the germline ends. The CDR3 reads CASSLQGSNSGNTIYF. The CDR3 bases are TGCGCCAGCAGCTTGCAGGGCTCTAACTCTGGAAACACCATATATTTT.

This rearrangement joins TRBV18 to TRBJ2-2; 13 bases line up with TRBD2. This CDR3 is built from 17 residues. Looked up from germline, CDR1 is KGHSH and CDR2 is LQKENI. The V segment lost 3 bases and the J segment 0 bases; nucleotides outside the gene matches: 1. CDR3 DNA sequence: TGTGCCAGCTCACCGGGGACTAGCGGGACGAACACCGGGGAGCTGTTTTTT. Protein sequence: CASSPGTSGTNTGELFF.

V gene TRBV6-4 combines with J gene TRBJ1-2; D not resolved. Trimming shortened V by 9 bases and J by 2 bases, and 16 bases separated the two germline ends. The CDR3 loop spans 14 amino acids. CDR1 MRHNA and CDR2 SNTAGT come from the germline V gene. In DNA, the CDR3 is TGTGCCAGGTATAACATGGCAGAAAACTATGGCTACACCTTC. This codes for CARYNMAENYGYTF.

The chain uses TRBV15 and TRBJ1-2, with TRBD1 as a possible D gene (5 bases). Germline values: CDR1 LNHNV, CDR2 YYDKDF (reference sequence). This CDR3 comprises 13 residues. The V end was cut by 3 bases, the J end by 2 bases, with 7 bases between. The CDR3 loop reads CATSSSGNYGYTF. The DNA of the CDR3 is TGTGCCACCAGCAGCTCAGGGAACTATGGCTACACCTTC.

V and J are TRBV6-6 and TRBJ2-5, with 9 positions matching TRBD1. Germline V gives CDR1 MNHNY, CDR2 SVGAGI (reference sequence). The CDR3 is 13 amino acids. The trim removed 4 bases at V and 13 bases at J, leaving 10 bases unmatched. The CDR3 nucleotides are TGTGCCAGCAGTTTCTCCACAGGGGGCGCGTGGTACTTC. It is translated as CASSFSTGGAWYF.

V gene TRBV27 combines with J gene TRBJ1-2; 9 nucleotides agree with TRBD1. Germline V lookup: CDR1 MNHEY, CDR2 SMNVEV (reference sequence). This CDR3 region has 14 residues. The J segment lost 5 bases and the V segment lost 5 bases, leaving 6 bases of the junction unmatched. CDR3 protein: CASSAPGQGYGYTF. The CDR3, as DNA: TGTGCCAGCAGTGCTCCGGGACAGGGTTATGGCTACACCTTC.

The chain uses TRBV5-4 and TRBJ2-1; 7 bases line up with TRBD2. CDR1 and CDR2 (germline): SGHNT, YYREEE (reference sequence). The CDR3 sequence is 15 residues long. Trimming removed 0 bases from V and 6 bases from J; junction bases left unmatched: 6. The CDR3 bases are TGTGCCAGCAGCTTGGTGCTAGCGGTGTCCAATGAGCAGTTCTTC. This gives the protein CASSLVLAVSNEQFF.

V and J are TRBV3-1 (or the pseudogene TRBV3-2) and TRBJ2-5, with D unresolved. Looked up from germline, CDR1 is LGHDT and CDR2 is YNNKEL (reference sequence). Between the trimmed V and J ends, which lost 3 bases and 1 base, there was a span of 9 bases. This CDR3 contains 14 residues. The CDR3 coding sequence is TGTGCCAGCAGCCAGCATGCTATCCAAGAGACCCAGTACTTC. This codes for CASSQHAIQETQYF.

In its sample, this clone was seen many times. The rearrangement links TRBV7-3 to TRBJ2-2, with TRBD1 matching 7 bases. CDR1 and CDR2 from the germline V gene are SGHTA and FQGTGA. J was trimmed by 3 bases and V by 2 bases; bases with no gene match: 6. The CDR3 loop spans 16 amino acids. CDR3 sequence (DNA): TGTGCCAGCAGCTTAGTAGGGGGCTGGGACACCGGGGAGCTGTTTTTT. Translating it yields CASSLVGGWDTGELFF.

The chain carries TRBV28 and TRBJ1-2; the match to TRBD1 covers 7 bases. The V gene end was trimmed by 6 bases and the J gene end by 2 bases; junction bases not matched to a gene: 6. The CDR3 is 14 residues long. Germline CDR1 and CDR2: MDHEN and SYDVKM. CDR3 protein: CASRSGDRNYGYTF. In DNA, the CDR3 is TGTGCCAGCAGATCAGGGGACAGAAACTATGGCTACACCTTC.

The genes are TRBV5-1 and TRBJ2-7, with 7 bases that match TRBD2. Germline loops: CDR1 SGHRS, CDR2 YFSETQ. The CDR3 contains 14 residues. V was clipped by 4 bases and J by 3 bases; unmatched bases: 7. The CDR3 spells CASSGAGPSYEQYF. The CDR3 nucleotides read TGCGCCAGCAGCGGAGCGGGGCCAAGCTACGAGCAGTACTTC. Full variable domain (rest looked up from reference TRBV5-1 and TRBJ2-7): KAGVTQTPRYLIKTRGQQVTLSCSPISGHRSVSWYQQTPGQGLQFLFEYFSETQRNKGNFPGRFSGRQFSNSRSEMNVSTLELGDSALYLCASSGAGPSYEQYFGPGTRLTVT.

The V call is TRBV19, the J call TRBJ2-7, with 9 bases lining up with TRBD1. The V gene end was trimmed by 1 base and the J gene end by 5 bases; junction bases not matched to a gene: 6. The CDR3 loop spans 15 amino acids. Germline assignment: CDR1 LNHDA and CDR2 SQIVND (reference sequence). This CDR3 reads CASSIGGTGNDEQYF. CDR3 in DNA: TGTGCCAGTAGTATAGGTGGGACAGGGAACGACGAGCAGTACTTC.

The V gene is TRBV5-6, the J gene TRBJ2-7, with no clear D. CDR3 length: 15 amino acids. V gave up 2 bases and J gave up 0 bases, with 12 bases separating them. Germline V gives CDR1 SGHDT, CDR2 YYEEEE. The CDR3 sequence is CASSLNRLSSYEQYF. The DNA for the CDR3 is TGTGCCAGCAGCTTAAATCGTTTGAGCTCCTACGAGCAGTACTTC.

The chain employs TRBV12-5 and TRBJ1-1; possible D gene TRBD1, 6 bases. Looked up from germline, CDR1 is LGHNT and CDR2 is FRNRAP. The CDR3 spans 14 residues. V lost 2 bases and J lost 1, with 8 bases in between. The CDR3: CASGLTGPNTEAFF. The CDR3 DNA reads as TGTGCTAGTGGTTTGACAGGGCCGAACACTGAAGCTTTCTTT.

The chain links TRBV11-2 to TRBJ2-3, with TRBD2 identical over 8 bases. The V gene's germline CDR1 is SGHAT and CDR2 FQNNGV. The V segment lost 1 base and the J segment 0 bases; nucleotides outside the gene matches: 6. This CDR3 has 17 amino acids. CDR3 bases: TGTGCCAGCAGCTTAGTCCTAGCGGGCCGTAGCACAGATACGCAGTATTTT. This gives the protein CASSLVLAGRSTDTQYF. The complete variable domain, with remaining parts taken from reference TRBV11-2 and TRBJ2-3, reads EAGVAQSPRYKIIEKRQSVAFWCNPISGHATLYWYQQILGQGPKLLIQFQNNGVVDDSQLPKDRFSAERLKGVDSTLKIQPAKLEDSAVYLCASSLVLAGRSTDTQYFGPGTRLTVL.